This T cell receptor beta chain was captured by sequencing in a study of molecular identifiers for immune sequencing clone quantification. General study findings and limits: The study reportedly detected spiked Jurkat TCR RNA from one cell among approximately 1 million naive cells. The sizes of highly expanded clones could be underestimated when identical TCR molecules share a barcode. Clones of above 20 RNA copies carried over 99% of effector molecules; in naive cells they carried under 1%.

Germline CDR1 LNHDA, CDR2 SQIVND (reference sequence). The CDR3 length is 17 residues. With 5 bases removed from V and 0 bases from J, the gap between germline ends came to 20 bases. TCRdb called the PCR reads again in MiXCR, with one record for every CDR3 protein. Here the sample spans about 68,000 distinct CDR3 sequences, 15% to 20% being singletons. This clonotype has a count of ten or more. Its target is unknown. This receptor was taken from a human donor in good health. Some libraries in this study had Jurkat cell RNA spiked in. The sample consisted of naive CD8+ T cells from blood, with Jurkat cell RNA spiked in. Documented subset: FACS-sorted CD8+CD4-CCR7+CD45RA+ naive T cells. The V call is TRBV19, the J call TRBJ2-7; D gene uncertain. The CDR3 spells CASSPQELAEPSYEQYF. The CDR3 DNA follows: TGTGCCAGTAGTCCCCAGGAGTTGGCTGAACCCTCCTACGAGCAGTACTTC. Looking up the rest from reference TRBV19 and TRBJ2-7 gives the full variable domain: DGGITQSPKYLFRKEGQNVTLSCEQNLNHDAMYWYRQDPGQGLRLIYYSQIVNDFQKGDIAEGYSVSREKKESFPLTVTSAQKNPTAFYLCASSPQELAEPSYEQYFGPGTRLTVT.